These T cell receptor beta chains were read from a single sample in a study of blood T cell repertoires in COVID-19. Clones were sequenced by immunoSEQ multiplex PCR, and TCRdb holds only the in-frame ones, with some missing. The data contain around 300,000 clones, about 90% of them singletons. Sequenced input: peripheral blood. These receptors originate from a woman aged 40 to 49 with acute or convalescent COVID-19. The CDR3 runs from the conserved cysteine through the conserved F or W. D genes are given only for firm matches. Clone size, where shown, is once, few, many, or a class for clones that have expanded.

TRBJ1-5 TRBV5-5 NA few CASSLEVRVGNQPQHF TGTGCCAGCAGCTTGGAAGTCAGGGTGGGCAATCAGCCCCAGCATTTT
TRBJ1-4 TRBV7-9 TRBD1 NA CASVRHQGATNEKLFF TGTGCCAGCGTGAGGCACCAGGGGGCGACTAATGAAAAACTGTTTTTT
TRBJ1-2 TRBV9 TRBD1 NA CASSPSRDRISYGYTF TGTGCCAGCAGCCCGAGCAGGGACAGGATATCCTATGGCTACACCTTC
TRBJ1-1 TRBV14 NA few CASSQEIGATGEAFF TGTGCCAGCAGCCAAGAAATAGGGGCAACCGGTGAAGCTTTCTTT
TRBJ1-2 TRBV11-1 NA NA CASSQDEITYGYTF TGTGCCAGCAGCCAAGATGAAATTACTTATGGCTACACCTTC
TRBJ2-4 TRBV5-1 NA NA CASSPGGERAKNIQYF TGCGCCAGCAGCCCGGGGGGCGAGAGAGCCAAAAACATTCAGTACTTC
TRBJ1-5 TRBV30 TRBD1 NA CAWSVTLGRGRGQPQHF TGTGCCTGGAGTGTAACTCTAGGCAGGGGGCGAGGTCAGCCCCAGCATTTT
TRBJ1-4 TRBV5-3 TRBD1 NA CARSWGPDRGNEKLFF TGTGCCAGAAGCTGGGGCCCGGACAGGGGAAATGAAAAACTGTTTTTT
TRBJ1-3 TRBV19 NA NA CASSGTLDFSGNTIYF TGTGCCAGTAGTGGAACCTTGGACTTCTCTGGAAACACCATATATTTT
TRBJ1-4 TRBV19 NA NA CATKVWAGLKEKLFF TGTGCCACTAAAGTATGGGCAGGGTTGAAAGAAAAACTGTTTTTT
TRBJ1-1 TRBV19 TRBD1 NA CASDLGQANTEAFF TGTGCCAGTGACCTAGGACAGGCGAACACTGAAGCTTTCTTT
TRBJ1-2 TRBV20-1 NA once CSASRGGASGYTF TGCAGTGCTAGTAGGGGGGGCGCGTCTGGCTACACCTTC
TRBJ1-1 TRBV12-5 TRBD1 NA CASAPGTVEAFF TGTGCTAGTGCCCCAGGGACAGTTGAAGCTTTCTTT
TRBJ1-2 TRBV30 TRBD1 NA CAWSAPGTGELGGYTF TGTGCCTGGAGTGCACCCGGGACAGGGGAGTTGGGGGGCTACACCTTC
TRBJ2-5 TRBV6-5 NA NA CASSYAVGRQETQYF TGTGCCAGCAGTTATGCGGTGGGGCGGCAAGAGACCCAGTACTTC
TRBJ2-3 TRBV30 TRBD2 NA CAWSIIMGLAGADTQYF TGTGCCTGGAGTATAATCATGGGACTAGCAGGGGCAGATACGCAGTATTTT
TRBJ1-4 TRBV6-6 NA NA CASTPTGGSAEKLFF TGTGCCAGCACCCCCACCGGGGGTTCGGCTGAAAAACTGTTTTTT
TRBJ1-2 TRBV18 NA NA CASSPRGKSGYTF TGTGCCAGCTCACCACGAGGGAAGTCTGGCTACACCTTC
TRBJ2-1 TRBV5-8 TRBD2 NA CASNLRLAGEREQFF TGTGCCAGCAACTTAAGACTAGCGGGGGAACGGGAGCAGTTCTTC
TRBJ1-6 TRBV5-1 TRBD1 NA CASSLPGQGNSPLHF TGCGCCAGCAGCCTACCGGGACAGGGAAATTCACCCCTCCACTTT
TRBJ1-1 TRBV6-2/TRBV6-3 NA NA CASSLSDTEAFF TGTGCCAGCAGTTTGTCGGACACTGAAGCTTTCTTT
TRBJ1-2 TRBV12-3/TRBV12-4 NA NA CAGSQAPGYTF TGTGCCGGAAGTCAGGCGCCCGGCTACACCTTC
TRBJ1-5 TRBV28 NA NA CASSQPRRVAQPQHF TGTGCCAGCAGTCAACCTCGGAGGGTTGCTCAGCCCCAGCATTTT
TRBJ1-3 TRBV2 NA NA CASSVAGRGNTIYF TGTGCCAGCAGTGTAGCGGGCCGTGGAAACACCATATATTTT
TRBJ2-3 TRBV2 NA NA CASSDTGTDTQYF TGTGCCAGCAGTGACACCGGGACAGATACGCAGTATTTT
TRBJ1-5 TRBV27 NA NA CASSFGGQQPQHF TGTGCCAGCAGTTTCGGTGGGCAACAGCCCCAGCATTTT
TRBJ2-3 TRBV30 TRBD1 few CAWGTGVSTDTQYF TGTGCCTGGGGGACAGGGGTGAGCACAGATACGCAGTATTTT
TRBJ1-5 TRBV5-5 TRBD1 few CASSLTGGLNQPQHF TGTGCCAGCAGCCTGACAGGGGGCCTCAATCAGCCCCAGCATTTT
TRBJ1-1 TRBV11-2 NA NA CASSVQENTEAFF TGTGCCAGCAGCGTCCAGGAGAACACTGAAGCTTTCTTT
TRBJ1-2 TRBV3-1/TRBV3-2 NA NA CASSPWGGGYSYTF TGTGCCAGCAGCCCATGGGGGGGAGGCTACAGCTACACCTTC
TRBJ1-4 TRBV19 NA few CATGRGLSNEKLFF TGTGCCACCGGACGGGGTTTGTCTAATGAAAAACTGTTTTTT
TRBJ1-2 TRBV6-5 TRBD1 once CASRGTGVSNYGYTF TGTGCCAGTAGAGGGACAGGCGTATCTAACTATGGCTACACCTTC
TRBJ1-2 TRBV27 NA NA CASSPAGNYGYTF TGTGCCAGCAGCCCTGCGGGGAACTATGGCTACACCTTC
TRBJ1-3 TRBV30 TRBD1 NA CAWDRGTGNTIYF TGTGCCTGGGACAGGGGGACTGGAAACACCATATATTTT
TRBJ1-3 TRBV30 NA NA CAGRSTSSGNTIYF TGTGCCGGCAGGTCCACGAGCTCTGGAAACACCATATATTTT
TRBJ1-1 TRBV5-1 NA NA CASSADTEAFF TGCGCCAGCAGCGCGGACACTGAAGCTTTCTTT
TRBJ1-6 TRBV7-9 NA once CASSSEQQGENSPLHF TGTGCCAGCAGCTCAGAACAACAGGGAGAGAATTCACCCCTCCACTTT
TRBJ1-6 TRBV3-1/TRBV3-2 NA NA CASSPGGQGSPLHF TGTGCCAGCAGCCCGGGGGGCCAGGGGTCACCCCTCCACTTT
TRBJ2-5 TRBV4-1 NA NA CASSRDRFQETQYF TGCGCCAGCAGCCGTGACAGATTCCAAGAGACCCAGTACTTC
TRBJ1-2 TRBV11-2 NA NA CASSRPGVYGYTF TGTGCCAGCAGCCGCCCAGGGGTGTATGGCTACACCTTC
TRBJ2-1 TRBV6-4 TRBD2 NA CASSDHPAAGEQFF TGTGCCAGCAGTGATCACCCCGCAGCGGGGGAGCAGTTCTTC
TRBJ1-5 TRBV6-5 TRBD1 once CASSYGGQGGQPQHF TGTGCCAGCAGTTACGGGGGACAGGGAGGGCAGCCCCAGCATTTT
TRBJ2-5 TRBV9 TRBD2 NA CASSASTSGGARETQYF TGTGCCAGCAGCGCATCTACTAGCGGGGGGGCCCGGGAGACCCAGTACTTC
TRBJ1-1 TRBV30 NA NA CAWRGLSPEAFF TGTGCCTGGAGGGGCCTCAGCCCTGAAGCTTTCTTT